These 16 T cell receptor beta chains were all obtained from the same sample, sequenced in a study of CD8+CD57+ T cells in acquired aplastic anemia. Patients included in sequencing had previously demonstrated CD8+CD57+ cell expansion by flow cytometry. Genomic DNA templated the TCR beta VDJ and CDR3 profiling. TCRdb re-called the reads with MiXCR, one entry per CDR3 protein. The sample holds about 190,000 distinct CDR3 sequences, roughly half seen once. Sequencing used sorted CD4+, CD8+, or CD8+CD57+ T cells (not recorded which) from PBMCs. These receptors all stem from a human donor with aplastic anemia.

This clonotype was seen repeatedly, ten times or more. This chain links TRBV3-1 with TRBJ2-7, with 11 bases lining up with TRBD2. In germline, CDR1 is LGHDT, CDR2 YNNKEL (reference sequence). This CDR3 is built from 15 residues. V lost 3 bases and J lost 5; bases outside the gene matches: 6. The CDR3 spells CASSHRLAGMDEQYF. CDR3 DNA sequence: TGTGCCAGCAGCCACCGACTAGCGGGAATGGACGAGCAGTACTTC.

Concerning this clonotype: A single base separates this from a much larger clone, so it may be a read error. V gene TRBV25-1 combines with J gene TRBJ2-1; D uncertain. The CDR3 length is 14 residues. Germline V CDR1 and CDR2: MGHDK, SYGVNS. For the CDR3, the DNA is TGTGCCTGCAGTGAATTCCAGGCACTCCATAAGCAGTTCTTC. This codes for CACSEFQALHKQFF.

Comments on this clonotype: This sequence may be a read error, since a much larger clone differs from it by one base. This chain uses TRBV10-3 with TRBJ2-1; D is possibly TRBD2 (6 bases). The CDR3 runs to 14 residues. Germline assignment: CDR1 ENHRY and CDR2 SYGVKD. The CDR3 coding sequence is TGTGCCACCTCGGAGGGCCTCTCCTACAATGAGCAGTCCTTC. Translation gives CATSEGLSYNEQSF.

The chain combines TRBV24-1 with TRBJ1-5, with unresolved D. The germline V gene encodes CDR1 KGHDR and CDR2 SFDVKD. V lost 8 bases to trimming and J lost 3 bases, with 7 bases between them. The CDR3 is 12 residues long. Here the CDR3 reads CATTGTNQPQHF. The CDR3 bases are TGTGCCACCACCGGCACCAATCAGCCCCAGCATTTT.

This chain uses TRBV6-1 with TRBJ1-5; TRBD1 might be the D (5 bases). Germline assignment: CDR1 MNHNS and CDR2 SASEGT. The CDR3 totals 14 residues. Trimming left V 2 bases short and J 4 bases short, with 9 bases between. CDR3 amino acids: CASSEMGVNQPQHF. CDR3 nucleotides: TGTGCCAGCAGTGAAATGGGGGTAAATCAGCCCCAGCATTTT.

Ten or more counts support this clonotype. The CDR3 DNA follows: TGTGCCAGCAGCCAAGAAAGGGTCGGGGTAGGGTACACTGAAGCTTTCTTT. This translates into CASSQERVGVGYTEAFF. The V and J genes are TRBV14 and TRBJ1-1; no clear D. The CDR3 is made up of 17 amino acids. The germline V gene has CDR1 SGHDN and CDR2 FVKESK. V dropped 0 bases and J dropped 3 bases, with 17 bases sitting between them. The full variable domain, completed using reference TRBV14 and TRBJ1-1, is EAGVTQFPSHSVIEKGQTVTLRCDPISGHDNLYWYRRVMGKEIKFLLHFVKESKQDESGMPNNRFLAERTGGTYSTLKVQPAELEDSGVYFCASSQERVGVGYTEAFFGQGTRLTVV.

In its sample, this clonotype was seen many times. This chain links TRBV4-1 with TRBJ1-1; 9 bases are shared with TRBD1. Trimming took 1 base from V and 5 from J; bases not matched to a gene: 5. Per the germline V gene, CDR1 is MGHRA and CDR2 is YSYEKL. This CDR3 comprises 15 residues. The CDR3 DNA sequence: TGCGCCAGCAGCCAAGCCCGGGACAGGGCTACTGAAGCTTTCTTT. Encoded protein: CASSQARDRATEAFF.

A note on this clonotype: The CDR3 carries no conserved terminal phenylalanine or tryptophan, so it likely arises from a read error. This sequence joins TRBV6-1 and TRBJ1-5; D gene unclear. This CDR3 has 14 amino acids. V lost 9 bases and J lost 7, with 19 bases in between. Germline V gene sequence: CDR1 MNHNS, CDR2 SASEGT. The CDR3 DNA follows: TGTGCCAGTCCCAATCTAAGGTTTGGGCAGCCCCAGCATTCT. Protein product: CASPNLRFGQPQHS.

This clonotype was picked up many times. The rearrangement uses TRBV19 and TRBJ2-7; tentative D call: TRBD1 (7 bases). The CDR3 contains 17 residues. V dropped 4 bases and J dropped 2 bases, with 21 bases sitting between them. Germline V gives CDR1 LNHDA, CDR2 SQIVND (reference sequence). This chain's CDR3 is CASSRTTQGRRAYEQYF. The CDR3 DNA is TGTGCCAGTAGTAGGACCACACAGGGGAGGCGGGCCTACGAGCAGTACTTC.

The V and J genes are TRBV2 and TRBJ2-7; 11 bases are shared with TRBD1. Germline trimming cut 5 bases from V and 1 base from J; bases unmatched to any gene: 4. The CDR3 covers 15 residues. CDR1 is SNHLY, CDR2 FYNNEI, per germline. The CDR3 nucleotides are TGTGCCAGCAGTTGGACAGGGGGCGCATCCTACGAGCAGTACTTC. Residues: CASSWTGGASYEQYF.

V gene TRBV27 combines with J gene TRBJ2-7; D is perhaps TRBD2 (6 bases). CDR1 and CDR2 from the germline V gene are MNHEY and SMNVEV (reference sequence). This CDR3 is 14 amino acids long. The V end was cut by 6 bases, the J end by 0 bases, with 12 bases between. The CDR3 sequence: CASSPGLYSYEQYF. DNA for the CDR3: TGTGCCAGCAGCCCGGGACTGTACTCCTACGAGCAGTACTTC.

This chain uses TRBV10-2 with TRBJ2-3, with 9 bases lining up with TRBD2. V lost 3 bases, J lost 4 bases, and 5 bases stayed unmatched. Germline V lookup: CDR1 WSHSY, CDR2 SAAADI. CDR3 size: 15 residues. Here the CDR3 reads CASSDLAGSADTQYF. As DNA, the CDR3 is TGCGCCAGCAGTGATCTAGCGGGGTCCGCAGATACGCAGTATTTT.

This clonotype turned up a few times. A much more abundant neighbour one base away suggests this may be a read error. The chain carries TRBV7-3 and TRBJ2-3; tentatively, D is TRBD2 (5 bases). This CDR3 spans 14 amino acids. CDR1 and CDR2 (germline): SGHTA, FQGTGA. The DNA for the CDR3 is TGTGCCAGCGGCTTACCCCTAGCAACAGATACGCAGTATTTT. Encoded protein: CASGLPLATDTQYF.

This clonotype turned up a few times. The CDR3 region is CASIRTGENSPLHF. The CDR3 coding sequence is TGTGCCAGTATAAGGACAGGGGAGAATTCACCCCTCCACTTT. V is TRBV19 and J is TRBJ1-6; 9 bases map to TRBD1. The CDR3 runs to 14 residues. V lost 7 bases to trimming and J lost 7 bases; unmatched junction nucleotides: 5. CDR1 is LNHDA and CDR2 is SQIVND in the germline V gene (reference sequence).

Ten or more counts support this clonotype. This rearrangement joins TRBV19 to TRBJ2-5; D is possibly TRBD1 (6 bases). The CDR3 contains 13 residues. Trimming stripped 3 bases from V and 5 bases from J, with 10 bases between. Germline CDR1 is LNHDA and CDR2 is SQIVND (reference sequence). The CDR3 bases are TGTGCCAGTAGTATTAGGGGGTCGGAGACCCAGTACTTC. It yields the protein CASSIRGSETQYF.

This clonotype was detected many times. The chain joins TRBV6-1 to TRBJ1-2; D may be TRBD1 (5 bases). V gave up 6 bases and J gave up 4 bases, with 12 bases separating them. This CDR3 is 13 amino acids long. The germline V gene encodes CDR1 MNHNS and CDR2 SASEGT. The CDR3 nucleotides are TGTGCCAGCAGCCTGACAGACCCCTATGGCTACACCTTC. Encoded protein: CASSLTDPYGYTF.